These T cell receptor beta chains were read from a single sample in a study of early T cells in non-severe SARS-CoV-2 infection. TCRdb ran MiXCR on the 5' RACE reads and lists one entry per CDR3 protein. The profile covers approximately 29,000 distinct CDR3 sequences, with around 7% appearing a single time and approximately 2.5% taken by the ten largest. Material for sequencing was whole blood. These receptors came from an adult who was a healthcare worker with PCR-confirmed SARS-CoV-2 infection or an uninfected control (not recorded which). Each CDR3 is given with its conserved first and last residue. A D gene is named only where the DNA matches it firmly. Size values are once, few and many counts, or a class for expanded clones, and some rows have none.

many,TRBD2,TRBJ2-1,TRBV28,TGTGCCAGCAGAAGGACTAGCTACAATGAGCAGTTCTTC,CASRRTSYNEQFF
.,.,TRBJ1-1,TRBV6-1,TGTGCCAGCAGTGGGACAGAGAACACTGAAGCTTTCTTT,CASSGTENTEAFF
many,.,TRBJ2-5,TRBV9,TGTGCCAGCAGCGTAGCAGGGAACCGAGAGACCCAGTACTTC,CASSVAGNRETQYF
few,TRBD2,TRBJ2-1,TRBV11-3,TGTGCCAGCTCGGTGACTAGCGGATACAATGAGCAGTTCTTC,CASSVTSGYNEQFF
many,.,TRBJ2-3,TRBV27,TGTGCCAGCAGTTTGGAGCGGGCGTACTCTAGCACAGATACGCAGTATTTT,CASSLERAYSSTDTQYF
many,.,TRBJ1-5,TRBV6-1,TGTGCCAGCAGCGAGGGTGGGCGCAATCAGCCCCAGCATTTT,CASSEGGRNQPQHF
few,.,TRBJ2-7,TRBV6-2/TRBV6-3,TGTGCCAGCAGTTACTCGACTAGGCACGAGCAGTACTTC,CASSYSTRHEQYF
many,.,TRBJ1-6,TRBV6-5,TGTGCCAGCAGTTACGGCGCGGGTTCATATAATTCACCCCTCCACTTT,CASSYGAGSYNSPLHF
many,TRBD1,TRBJ1-2,TRBV6-5,TGTGCCAGCAGTACCGCAGGACAGGTGTCTGGCTACACCTTC,CASSTAGQVSGYTF
many,TRBD2,TRBJ2-3,TRBV5-8,TGTGCCAGCAGCTTGGGGACTAGCGGGGAAAGCACAGATACGCAGTATTTT,CASSLGTSGESTDTQYF
many,TRBD2,TRBJ2-3,TRBV6-5,TGTGCCAGCAGTTCCCGACTAGCGGGAGACACAGATACGCAGTATTTT,CASSSRLAGDTDTQYF
many,TRBD2,TRBJ2-1,TRBV20-1,TGCAGTGCAAAGTCGGGAGGGCCTAGCTACAATGAGCAGTTCTTC,CSAKSGGPSYNEQFF
many,.,TRBJ2-7,TRBV20-1,TGCAGTGCCCGAGCGCTCCCCTACGAGCAGTACTTC,CSARALPYEQYF
many,TRBD1,TRBJ1-1,TRBV10-2,TGCGCCAGCAGTCCCACAGGGGACGCTGAAGCTTTCTTT,CASSPTGDAEAFF
many,TRBD1,TRBJ1-1,TRBV6-6,TGTGCCAGCAGCGGGGACAGGGTTACTGAAGCTTTCTTT,CASSGDRVTEAFF
few,.,TRBJ2-2,TRBV29-1,TGCAGCGTTCTGAACACCGGGGAGCTGTTTTTT,CSVLNTGELFF
.,.,TRBJ2-5,TRBV3-1,TGTGCCAGCAGCCAAGATCATATAGCGGTAGAGACCCAGTACTTC,CASSQDHIAVETQYF
medium-sized,TRBD2,TRBJ2-7,TRBV4-2,TGTGCCAGCAGCCAAGGGGAAACTAGCGGGACGCCCTACGAGCAGTACTTC,CASSQGETSGTPYEQYF
few,.,TRBJ1-4,TRBV18,TGTGCCAGCTCACCTGGCAGAACTAATGAAAAACTGTTTTTT,CASSPGRTNEKLFF
few,.,TRBJ1-1,TRBV25-1,TGTGCCAGCAGTGAATGGACTGAAGCTTTCTTT,CASSEWTEAFF
many,.,TRBJ2-7,TRBV11-3,TGTGCCAGCAGCCCTGGGACTGCTAATGCCTACGAGCAGTACTTC,CASSPGTANAYEQYF
many,TRBD1,TRBJ2-2,TRBV28,TGTGCCAGCAGTTTCCCCGGGGCAGGGGGAGACACCGGGGAGCTGTTTTTT,CASSFPGAGGDTGELFF
many,.,TRBJ2-5,TRBV14,TGTGCCAGCAGCCAAGGATCCCGTGAGACCCAGTACTTC,CASSQGSRETQYF
medium-sized,TRBD1,TRBJ2-7,TRBV10-3,TGTGCCATCGGGACAGGGCGAAGCGCGCTTCAGCAGTACTTC,CAIGTGRSALQQYF
many,.,TRBJ1-2,TRBV28,TGTGCCAGCAGTCGACAGTCCTATGGCTACACCTTC,CASSRQSYGYTF
many,.,TRBJ2-1,TRBV6-6,TGTGCCAGTACAACAGGGTGGTCCTACAATGAGCAGTTCTTC,CASTTGWSYNEQFF
.,.,TRBJ1-2,TRBV30,TGTGCCTGGAGTGTAGGCGATTACAGGGAGTACTATGGCTACACCTTC,CAWSVGDYREYYGYTF
many,TRBD2,TRBJ2-5,TRBV7-8,TGTGCCAGCAGCTTCATAACGGGGGGGGCAGAGACCCAGTACTTC,CASSFITGGAETQYF
many,TRBD2,TRBJ2-1,TRBV7-2,TGTGCCATCGGGACTAGCGGGAACAGGTTCAATGAGCAGTTCTTC,CAIGTSGNRFNEQFF
.,.,TRBJ1-3,TRBV14,TGTGCCAGCAGCCAAGGGAACACCATATATTTT,CASSQGNTIYF
many,TRBD1,TRBJ2-1,TRBV6-6,TGTGCCAGCAATGCCCAGGGGGCGCGATCCTACAATGAGCAGTTCTTC,CASNAQGARSYNEQFF
few,.,TRBJ2-7,TRBV10-2,TGCGCCAGCAGCATCGACGGTGGAACCTACGAGCAGTACTTC,CASSIDGGTYEQYF
.,.,TRBJ1-5,TRBV28,TGTGCCAGCAGTTTAGTGCAGGGAGGCAATCAGCCCCAGCATTTT,CASSLVQGGNQPQHF
.,TRBD2,TRBJ2-7,TRBV4-1,TGCGCCAGCAGCCAAGATTCGGGACTAGCGGGCTACGAGCAGTACTTC,CASSQDSGLAGYEQYF
many,.,TRBJ2-7,TRBV29-1,TGCAGCGTTGTGGAAGGGAGGGAGCAGTACTTC,CSVVEGREQYF
many,.,TRBJ2-5,TRBV12-3/TRBV12-4,TGTGCCAGCAGTCGGGGCCACCAAGAGACCCAGTACTTC,CASSRGHQETQYF
.,.,TRBJ1-2,TRBV18,TGTGCCAGCTCACCTCGAACGGATGATGGCTACACCTTC,CASSPRTDDGYTF
few,.,TRBJ2-2,TRBV6-2/TRBV6-3,TGTGCCAGCAGTTACTCCAGGAACACCGGGGAGCTGTTTTTT,CASSYSRNTGELFF
once,.,TRBJ2-7,TRBV11-2,TGTGCCAGCACCTCCCCCCGGGGGCCCCGGAGCTCCTACGAGCAGTACTTC,CASTSPRGPRSSYEQYF
many,.,TRBJ1-5,TRBV28,TGTGCCAGCGGTTTACAGGGTAGCAATCAGCCCCAGCATTTT,CASGLQGSNQPQHF
many,.,TRBJ2-3,TRBV7-9,TGTGCCAGCAGCCCTACAGATACGCAGTATTTT,CASSPTDTQYF
many,TRBD2,TRBJ2-1,TRBV20-1,TGCAGTGCTAGCGGGAGGGCCTGGAATGAGCAGTTCTTC,CSASGRAWNEQFF
many,.,TRBJ2-1,TRBV5-1,TGCGCCAGCAGCTTGGGACAGGTAGCCTACAATGAGCAGTTCTTC,CASSLGQVAYNEQFF